This TCR beta chain was observed in a study of blood T cell repertoires in COVID-19 (dated by TCRdb to the early 2020s). Background on the whole study: The collaborator samples originated in the United States, Italy and Spain and spanned the acute and convalescent phases of COVID-19. Deeply sampled blood TCRbeta repertoires from subjects exposed to, actively infected with, or recovered from COVID-19 were included in the dataset. Sample metadata almost always included a de-identified subject ID, COVID-19 status, age in years and sex. Samples came from the ongoing ImmuneRACE study (first 160 participants) plus 1,254 subjects from 6 global collaborators. Where available, HLA class I and class II types were taken from metadata supplied by the sample provider and were not determined by assay-based typing. The repertoires were made available in a free public database intended to serve as a resource for research on the immune response to SARS-CoV-2. The material from the prospective study consisted of cDNA or gDNA derived from T cells, B-cell-depleted T cells, or PBMCs.

Participants in the prospective study were aged about 18 to 89 years, lived in about two dozen United States geographic areas, and enrolled through a virtual design. In the prospective study, participants were assigned to cohorts based on the clinical history participants reported in a screening survey and a study questionnaire. Recovered participants in ImmuneRACE Cohort 3 were defined by two consecutive negative NP/OP PCR tests, clearance by a healthcare professional, or resolution of symptoms. Each participant in the prospective study had whole blood, serum and a nasopharyngeal or oropharyngeal swab collected by mobile phlebotomists. Additional blood draws and questionnaires over an approximately 2-month period could optionally be provided by prospective study participants. Prospective study blood samples were shipped either frozen or at room temperature before DNA extraction. The immunoSEQ Assay, a bias-controlled multiplex PCR, was used to amplify TCRbeta CDR3 regions from genomic DNA. Turning to the authors' computational methods: The number of nucleated cells in each sample was estimated from the amplification of reference gene primers within the assay. To quantify the absolute abundance of each unique TCRbeta CDR3 rearrangement, sequence reads were collapsed and filtered. Productive Simpson clonality was computed per sample as the square root of Simpson's diversity index over productive rearrangements. TCRdb holds this immuneACCESS table with in-frame rearrangements only. Some clones are missing; in checked studies, unresolved V genes explain under half, and the rest has no known cause. Clone size and V and J calls were adopted from that table, with D and trimming inferred from the DNA. Here the sample has around 280,000 clones; roughly 85% occur a single time. The leading ten clones occupy 6% to 6.5% of the sample.

What the study reported, not specific to this receptor: Clinical and demographic metadata were provided uncurated, with the amount varying by source and participant.

A word on this clone: No cognate antigen has been identified for it. Base qualities are not provided; no much larger clone lies one nucleotide away.

This clonotype was obtained from a woman aged 40 to 50 who had recovered from COVID-19. What was sequenced was PBMCs or T cells enriched from blood (not recorded which).

The nucleotides are TGTGCCAGCAGCTTAGGAAAAAGGGGGCTTTACGAGCAGTACTTC. The encoded protein is CASSLGKRGLYEQYF. Recombination joined TRBV5-4 with TRBJ2-7; the junction holds 7 bases that match TRBD1. V trim: 2 bases; J trim: 4 bases; unmatched bases: 9. Looking up the germline V gene (reference sequence) yields CDR1 SGHNT and CDR2 YYREEE. The CDR3, cysteine through phenylalanine, is 15 amino acids long. Only the CDR3 DNA stays, 45 bases, in frame from base 1.